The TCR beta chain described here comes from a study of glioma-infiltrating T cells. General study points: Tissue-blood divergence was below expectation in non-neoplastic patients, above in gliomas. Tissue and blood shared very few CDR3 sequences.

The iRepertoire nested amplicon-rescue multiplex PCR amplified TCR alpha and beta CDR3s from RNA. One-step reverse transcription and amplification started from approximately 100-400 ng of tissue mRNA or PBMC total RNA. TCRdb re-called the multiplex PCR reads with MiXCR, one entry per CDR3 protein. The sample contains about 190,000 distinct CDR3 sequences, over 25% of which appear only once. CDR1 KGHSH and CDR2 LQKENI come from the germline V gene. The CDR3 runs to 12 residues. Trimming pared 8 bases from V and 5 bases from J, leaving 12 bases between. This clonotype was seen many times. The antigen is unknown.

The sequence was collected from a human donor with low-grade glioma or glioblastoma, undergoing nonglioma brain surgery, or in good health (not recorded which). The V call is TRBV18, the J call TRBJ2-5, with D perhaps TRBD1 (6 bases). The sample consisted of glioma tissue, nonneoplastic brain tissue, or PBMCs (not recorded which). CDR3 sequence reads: CASSPGAETQYF. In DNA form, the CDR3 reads TGTGCCAGCAGCCCAGGGGCTGAGACCCAGTACTTC.